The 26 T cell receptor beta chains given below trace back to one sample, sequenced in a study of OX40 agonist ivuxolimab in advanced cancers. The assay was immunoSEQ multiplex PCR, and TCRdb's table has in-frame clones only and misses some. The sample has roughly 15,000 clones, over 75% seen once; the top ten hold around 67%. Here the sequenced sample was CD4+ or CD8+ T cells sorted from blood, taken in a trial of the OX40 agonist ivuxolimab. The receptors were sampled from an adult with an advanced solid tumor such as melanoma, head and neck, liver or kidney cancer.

DNA of the CDR3: TGTGCCAGCAGTGAAACCGGGACTAGCGGGTACGAGCAGTACTTC. This gives the protein CASSETGTSGYEQYF. V is TRBV6-1 and J is TRBJ2-7, with 12 positions matching TRBD2. With V trimmed by 2 bases and J by 4 bases, 3 bases remained unmatched. CDR3 size: 15 residues. Germline V CDR1 and CDR2: MNHNS, SASEGT.

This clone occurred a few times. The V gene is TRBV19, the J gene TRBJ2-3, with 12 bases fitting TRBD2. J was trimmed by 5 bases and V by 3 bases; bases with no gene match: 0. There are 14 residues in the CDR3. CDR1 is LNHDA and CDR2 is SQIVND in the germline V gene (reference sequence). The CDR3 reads CASSMGLAGDTQYF. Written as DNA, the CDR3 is TGTGCCAGTAGTATGGGACTAGCGGGAGATACGCAGTATTTT. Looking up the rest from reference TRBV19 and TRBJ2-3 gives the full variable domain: DGGITQSPKYLFRKEGQNVTLSCEQNLNHDAMYWYRQDPGQGLRLIYYSQIVNDFQKGDIAEGYSVSREKKESFPLTVTSAQKNPTAFYLCASSMGLAGDTQYFGPGTRLTVL.

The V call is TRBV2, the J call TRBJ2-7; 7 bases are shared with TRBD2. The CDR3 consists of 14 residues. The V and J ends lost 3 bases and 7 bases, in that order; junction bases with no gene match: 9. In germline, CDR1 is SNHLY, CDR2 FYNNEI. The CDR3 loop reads CASSESGALGEQYF. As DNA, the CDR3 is TGTGCCAGCAGTGAGAGCGGGGCCCTGGGGGAGCAGTACTTC.

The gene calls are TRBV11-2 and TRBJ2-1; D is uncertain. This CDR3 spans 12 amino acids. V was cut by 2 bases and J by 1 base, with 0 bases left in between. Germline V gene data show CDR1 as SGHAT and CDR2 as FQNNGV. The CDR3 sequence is CASSLSYNEQFF. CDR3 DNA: TGTGCCAGCAGCTTATCCTACAATGAGCAGTTCTTC.

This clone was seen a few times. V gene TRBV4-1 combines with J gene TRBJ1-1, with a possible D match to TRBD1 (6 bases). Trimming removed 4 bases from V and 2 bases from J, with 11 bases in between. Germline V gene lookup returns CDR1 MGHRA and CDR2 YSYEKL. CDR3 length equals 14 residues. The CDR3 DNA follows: TGCGCCAGCAGCCGGACAGAACGAAACACTGAAGCTTTCTTT. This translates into CASSRTERNTEAFF.

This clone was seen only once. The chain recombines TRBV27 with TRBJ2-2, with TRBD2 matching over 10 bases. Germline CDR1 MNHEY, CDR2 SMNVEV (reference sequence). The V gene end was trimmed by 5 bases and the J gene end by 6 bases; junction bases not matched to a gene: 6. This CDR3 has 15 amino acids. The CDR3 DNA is TGTGCCAGCAGTGACCCGGGGACTAGCGCCGGGGAGCTGTTTTTT. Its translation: CASSDPGTSAGELFF.

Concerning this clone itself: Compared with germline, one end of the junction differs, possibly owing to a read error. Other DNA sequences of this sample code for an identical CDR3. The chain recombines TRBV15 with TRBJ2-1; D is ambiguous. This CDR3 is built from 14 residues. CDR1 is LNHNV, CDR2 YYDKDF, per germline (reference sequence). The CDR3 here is CATSSFLGYNEQFF. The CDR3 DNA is TGCGCCACCAGCAGCTTCCTAGGCTACAATGAGCAGTTCTTC.

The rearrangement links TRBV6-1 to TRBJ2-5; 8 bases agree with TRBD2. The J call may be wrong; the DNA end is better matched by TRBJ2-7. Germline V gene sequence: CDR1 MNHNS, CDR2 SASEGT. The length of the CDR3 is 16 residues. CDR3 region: CASSDKNRGGTYEQYF. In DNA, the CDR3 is TGTGCCAGCAGTGACAAAAATCGGGGGGGAACCTACGAGCAGTACTTC.

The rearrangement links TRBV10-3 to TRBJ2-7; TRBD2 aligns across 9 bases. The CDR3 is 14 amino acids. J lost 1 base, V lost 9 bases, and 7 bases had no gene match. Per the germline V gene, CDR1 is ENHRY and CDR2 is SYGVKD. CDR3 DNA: TGTGCCATATCGGCGACTAGCGGATCCTACGAGCAGTACTTC. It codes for CAISATSGSYEQYF.

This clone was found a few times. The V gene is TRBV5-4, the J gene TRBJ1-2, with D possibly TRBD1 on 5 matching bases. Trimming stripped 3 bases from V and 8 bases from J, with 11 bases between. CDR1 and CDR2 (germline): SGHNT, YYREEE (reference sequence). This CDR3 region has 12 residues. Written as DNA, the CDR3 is TGTGCCAGCAGCTGGGGGGACCAGGGCTACACCTTC. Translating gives CASSWGDQGYTF.

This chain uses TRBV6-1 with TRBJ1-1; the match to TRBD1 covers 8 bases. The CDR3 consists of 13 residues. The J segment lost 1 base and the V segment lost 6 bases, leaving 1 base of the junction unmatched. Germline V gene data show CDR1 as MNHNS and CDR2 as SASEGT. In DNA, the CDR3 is TGTGCCAGCAGGGACAGGGCGAACACTGAAGCTTTCTTT. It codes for CASRDRANTEAFF.

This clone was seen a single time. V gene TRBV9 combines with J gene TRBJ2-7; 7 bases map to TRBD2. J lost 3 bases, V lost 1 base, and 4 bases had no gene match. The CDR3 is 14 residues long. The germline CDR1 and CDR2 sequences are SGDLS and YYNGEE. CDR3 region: CASSVFRTSYEQYF. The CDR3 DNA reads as TGTGCCAGCAGCGTATTTAGGACTAGCTACGAGCAGTACTTC.

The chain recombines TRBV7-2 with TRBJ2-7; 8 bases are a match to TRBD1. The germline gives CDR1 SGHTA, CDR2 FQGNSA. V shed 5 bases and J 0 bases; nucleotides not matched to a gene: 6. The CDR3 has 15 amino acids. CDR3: CASSLRGLSSYEQYF. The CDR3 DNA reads TGTGCCAGCAGCCTCAGGGGGCTGAGCTCCTACGAGCAGTACTTC.

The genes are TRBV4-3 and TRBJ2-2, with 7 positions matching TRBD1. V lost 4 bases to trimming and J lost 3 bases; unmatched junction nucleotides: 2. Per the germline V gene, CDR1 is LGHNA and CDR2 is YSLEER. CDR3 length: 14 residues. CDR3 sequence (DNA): TGCGCCAGCAGCCCGGACAGGTACACCGGGGAGCTGTTTTTT. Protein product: CASSPDRYTGELFF.

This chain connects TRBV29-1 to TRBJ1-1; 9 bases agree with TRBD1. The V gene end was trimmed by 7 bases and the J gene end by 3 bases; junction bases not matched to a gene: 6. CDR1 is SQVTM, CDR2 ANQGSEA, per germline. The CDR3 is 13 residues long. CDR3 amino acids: CSARTGEYTEAFF. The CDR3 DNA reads TGCAGCGCCCGGACAGGGGAATACACTGAAGCTTTCTTT.

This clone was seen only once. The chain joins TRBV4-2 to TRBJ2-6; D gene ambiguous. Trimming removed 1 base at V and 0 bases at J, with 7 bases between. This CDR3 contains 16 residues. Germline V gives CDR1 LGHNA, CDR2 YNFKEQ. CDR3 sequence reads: CASSQGKGSGANVLTF. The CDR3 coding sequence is TGTGCCAGCAGCCAAGGAAAGGGCTCTGGGGCCAACGTCCTGACTTTC.

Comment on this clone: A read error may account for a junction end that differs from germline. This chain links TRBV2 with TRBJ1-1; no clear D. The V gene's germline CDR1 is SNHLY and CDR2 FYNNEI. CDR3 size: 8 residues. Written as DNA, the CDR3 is TGTGCCAGCAGGGTCGATGTCTTT. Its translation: CASRVDVF. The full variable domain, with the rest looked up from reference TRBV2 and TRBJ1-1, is EPEVTQTPSHQVTQMGQEVILRCVPISNHLYFYWYRQILGQKVEFLVSFYNNEISEKSEIFDDQFSVERPDGSNFTLKIRSTKLEDSAMYFCASRVDVFGQGTRLTVV.

CDR3 loop: CSVAAGVSYEQYF. The CDR3 DNA sequence: TGCAGCGTTGCGGCGGGAGTGTCCTACGAGCAGTACTTC. This chain joins TRBV29-1 and TRBJ2-7; 7 bases are a match to TRBD2. The CDR3 has 13 amino acids. V lost 4 bases to trimming and J lost 1 base; unmatched junction nucleotides: 4. In germline, CDR1 is SQVTM, CDR2 ANQGSEA.

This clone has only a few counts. The CDR3 region is CASSRSDNSPLHF. CDR3 DNA sequence: TGTGCCAGCAGTCGGTCGGATAATTCACCCCTCCACTTT. This chain uses TRBV6-1 with TRBJ1-6; D is ambiguous. The CDR3 has 13 residues. Germline assignment: CDR1 MNHNS and CDR2 SASEGT. Deletions cut 5 bases from V and 5 bases from J, with 7 bases between.

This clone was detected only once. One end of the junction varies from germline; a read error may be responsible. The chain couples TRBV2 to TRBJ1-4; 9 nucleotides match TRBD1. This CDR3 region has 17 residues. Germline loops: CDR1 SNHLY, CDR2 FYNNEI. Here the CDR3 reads CASSEGPQGATNEKLFF. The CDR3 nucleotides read TGTGCCAGCAGCGAAGGCCCACAGGGGGCGACTAATGAAAAACTGTTTTTT.

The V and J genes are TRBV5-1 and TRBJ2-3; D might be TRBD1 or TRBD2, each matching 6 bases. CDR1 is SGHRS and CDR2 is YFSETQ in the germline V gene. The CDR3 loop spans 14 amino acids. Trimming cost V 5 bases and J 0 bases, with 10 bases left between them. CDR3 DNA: TGCGCCAGCAGTCGCGGGACAAGCACAGATACGCAGTATTTT. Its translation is CASSRGTSTDTQYF.

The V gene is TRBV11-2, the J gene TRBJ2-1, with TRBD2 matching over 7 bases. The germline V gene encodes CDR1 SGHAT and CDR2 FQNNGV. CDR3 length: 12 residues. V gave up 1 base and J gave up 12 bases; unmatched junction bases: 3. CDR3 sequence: CASSLGERGQFF. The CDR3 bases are TGTGCCAGCAGCTTAGGGGAGCGGGGGCAGTTCTTC.

The CDR3 loop is CASSQENPPGEAFF. The CDR3 DNA reads as TGCGCCAGCAGCCAAGAGAATCCCCCCGGTGAAGCTTTCTTT. The chain uses TRBV4-3 and TRBJ1-1, with D uncertain. CDR1 and CDR2 (germline): LGHNA, YSLEER. The CDR3 covers 14 residues. Deletions cut 0 bases from V and 7 bases from J, with 12 bases between.

This chain's CDR3 is CASSPSPEHEQFF. The CDR3 region has the DNA TGCGCCAGCAGCCCCTCCCCGGAGCATGAGCAGTTCTTC. This rearrangement joins TRBV5-1 to TRBJ2-1, with D unresolved. Germline CDR1 SGHRS, CDR2 YFSETQ. The length of the CDR3 is 13 residues. Trimming left V 4 bases short and J 8 bases short, with 13 bases between.

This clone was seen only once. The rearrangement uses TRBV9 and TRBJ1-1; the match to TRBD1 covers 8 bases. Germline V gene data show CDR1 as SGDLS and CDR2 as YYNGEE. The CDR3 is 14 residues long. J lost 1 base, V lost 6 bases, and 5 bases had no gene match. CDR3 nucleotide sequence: TGTGCCAGCACCCAGGGGGCCGGGAACACTGAAGCTTTCTTT. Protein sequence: CASTQGAGNTEAFF.

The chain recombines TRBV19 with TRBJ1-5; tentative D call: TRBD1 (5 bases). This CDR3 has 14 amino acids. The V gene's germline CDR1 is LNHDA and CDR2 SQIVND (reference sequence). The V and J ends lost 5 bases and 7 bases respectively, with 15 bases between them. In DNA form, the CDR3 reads TGTGCCAGTAGTTGGGGCAGACCCAACCAGCCCCAGCATTTT. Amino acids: CASSWGRPNQPQHF.